One sample yielded the 6 T cell receptor beta chains listed below, sequenced in a study of shared clonotypes between healthy human individuals (dated by TCRdb to 2020 to 2021). Library generation was performed with the immunoSEQ multiplex PCR assay. TCRdb took this table from immuneACCESS and kept in-frame rearrangements with V and J called. Such tables lack part of the clones; where checked against another copy, unresolved V genes explain under half of the gap, and the rest is unexplained. The sample records about 1 million clones, around 75% of which are singletons. About 1.5% of the sample is held by the ten biggest clonotypes. Sequences were obtained from memory CD4+ T cells sorted from blood. The sample's cell subset or site label, in plain terms: CD45RA-negative fraction. Source of these receptors: a man younger than 30 in good health.

The chain links TRBV10-3 to TRBJ2-5; 8 nucleotides align to TRBD1. This CDR3 spans 17 amino acids. Trimming removed 2 bases from V and 2 bases from J; junction bases left unmatched: 10. Looked up from germline, CDR1 is ENHRY and CDR2 is SYGVKD. CDR3 region: CAISEGRQGAGQETQYF. The DNA for the CDR3 is TGTGCCATCAGTGAGGGGAGGCAGGGGGCGGGTCAAGAGACCCAGTACTTC.

This clone was detected a few times. This chain uses TRBV19 with TRBJ2-7, with 8 bases fitting TRBD1. Germline V lookup: CDR1 LNHDA, CDR2 SQIVND (reference sequence). J lost 10 bases, V lost 5 bases, and 19 bases had no gene match. The CDR3 totals 16 residues. CDR3 sequence reads: CASSPRWDRQGSSQYF. The CDR3, as DNA: TGTGCCAGTAGTCCCCGATGGGATCGACAGGGGTCTAGCCAGTACTTC.

The chain couples TRBV10-3 to TRBJ1-2; D uncertain. The CDR3 runs 13 residues. V gave up 5 bases and J gave up 0 bases, with 7 bases separating them. Germline V CDR1 and CDR2: ENHRY, SYGVKD. The chain's CDR3 is CAISKTTNYGYTF. The CDR3 region has the DNA TGTGCCATCAGTAAGACAACTAACTATGGCTACACCTTC.

In its sample, this clone was seen a few times. The sample carries other DNA sequences with the same CDR3. This chain's CDR3 is CASSSPGGNTIYF. The DNA for the CDR3 is TGTGCCAGCAGCTCCCCAGGGGGGAACACCATATATTTT. V gene TRBV7-2 combines with J gene TRBJ1-3; 7 bases are shared with TRBD1. Germline V gives CDR1 SGHTA, CDR2 FQGNSA. The CDR3 sequence is 13 residues long. V was pared by 4 bases and J by 7 bases, with 4 bases of the junction left unmatched.

The J gene is TRBJ2-3, the V gene TRBV11-3, with D possibly matching TRBD1 (6 bases). The CDR3 sequence is 14 residues long. Trimming removed 4 bases from V and 6 bases from J, with 14 bases in between. CDR1 and CDR2 from the germline V gene are SGHNT and YENEEA. The CDR3 here is CASSSQGQGDTQYF. The CDR3 DNA is TGTGCCAGCAGCTCGCAGGGGCAGGGGGATACGCAGTATTTT.

This clone occurred once. Lacking the conserved final phenylalanine or tryptophan, this CDR3 likely reflects a read error. The DNA is omitted, as the CDR3 cannot be located on it reliably, and the CDR3 follows TCRdb's listing. The chain is built from TRBV6-6 and TRBJ2-7. Germline V gives CDR1 MNHNY, CDR2 SVGAGI (reference sequence). The CDR3 has 13 residues if both end residues are counted. The CDR3 is CASSYSRDTAVWT.